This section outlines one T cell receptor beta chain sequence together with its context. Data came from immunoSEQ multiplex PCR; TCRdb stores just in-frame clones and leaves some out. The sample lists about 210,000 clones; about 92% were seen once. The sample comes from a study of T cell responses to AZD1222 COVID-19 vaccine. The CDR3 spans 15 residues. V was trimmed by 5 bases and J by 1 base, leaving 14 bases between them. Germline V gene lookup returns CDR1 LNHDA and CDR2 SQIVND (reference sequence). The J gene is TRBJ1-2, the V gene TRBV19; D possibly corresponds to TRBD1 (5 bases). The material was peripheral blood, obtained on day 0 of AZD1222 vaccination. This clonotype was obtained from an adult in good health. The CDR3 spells CASSGDGGYNYGYTF. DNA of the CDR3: TGTGCCAGTAGTGGGGACGGCGGTTATAACTATGGCTACACCTTC.